The 21 T cell receptor beta chains below were found in one sample sequenced in a study of blood T cell repertoires in COVID-19. Method: immunoSEQ multiplex PCR; TCRdb's copy keeps in-frame clones and lacks some. The table shows 90,000 or so clones, with roughly 80% occurring only once. The sample taken for sequencing was peripheral blood. These receptors all stem from a man older than 75 with active or convalescent COVID-19.

The CDR3: CASSQAGTGGNYGYTF. The CDR3 nucleotides read TGTGCCAGCAGCCAAGCTGGGACAGGGGGGAACTATGGCTACACCTTC. The rearrangement joins TRBV3-1 (or the pseudogene TRBV3-2) to TRBJ1-2, with 11 bases matching TRBD1. The CDR3 totals 16 residues. The germline CDR1 and CDR2 sequences are LGHDT and YNNKEL (reference sequence). The junction had 3 bases not matched to a gene; V was cut back by 1 base and J by 2 bases.

This clone was seen just once. A read error may produce the germline difference seen at one junction end. The rearrangement uses TRBV27 and TRBJ2-1; unclear D gene. This CDR3 is 16 amino acids long. Germline assignment: CDR1 MNHEY and CDR2 SMNVEV (reference sequence). CDR3 amino acids: CASSSPQAYLYNKQFF. For the CDR3, the DNA is TGTGCCAGCAGTTCCCCGCAGGCCTACCTATACAATAAGCAGTTCTTC.

This clone was detected once. Other DNA sequences in the sample encode the same CDR3. This chain uses TRBV5-1 with TRBJ1-2, with D tentatively TRBD1 (6 bases). The CDR3 spans 12 residues. V was shortened by 4 bases and J by 6 bases, with 10 bases between the two germline ends. CDR1 and CDR2 from the germline V gene are SGHRS and YFSETQ. The CDR3 sequence is CASSLNRDGYTF. The CDR3 nucleotides are TGCGCCAGCAGCCTCAACAGGGATGGCTACACCTTC.

The rearrangement links TRBV13 to TRBJ1-2; TRBD1 matches 9 bases. The ends lost 5 bases at V and 5 bases at J; junction bases unmatched: 6. In germline, CDR1 is PRHDT, CDR2 FYEKMQ (reference sequence). The CDR3 extends over 14 amino acids. The CDR3 region has the DNA TGTGCCAGCAGCAGGATGGGACAGGGTTATGGCTACACCTTC. Protein product: CASSRMGQGYGYTF.

The chain uses TRBV27 and TRBJ2-3; 9 nucleotides line up with TRBD2. This CDR3 contains 14 residues. Losses at the gene ends were 2 bases for V and 4 bases for J; bases not matched to a gene: 1. The germline V gene encodes CDR1 MNHEY and CDR2 SMNVEV (reference sequence). This CDR3 is CASSLAGGPDTQYF. The CDR3 DNA reads as TGTGCCAGCAGTTTAGCGGGGGGGCCAGATACGCAGTATTTT.

CDR3 in amino acids: CASSPSQGPPDGYTF. The CDR3 coding sequence is TGTGCCAGCTCACCATCTCAGGGGCCTCCGGATGGCTACACCTTC. V gene TRBV18 combines with J gene TRBJ1-2, with D perhaps matching TRBD1 (6 bases). The CDR3 sequence is 15 residues long. Germline CDR1 is KGHSH and CDR2 is LQKENI. The germline V and J ends were trimmed by 2 bases and 6 bases, with 16 bases remaining between them.

The chain employs TRBV18 and TRBJ2-4; D possibly corresponds to TRBD1 (5 bases). The germline V gene has CDR1 KGHSH and CDR2 LQKENI. V lost 3 bases, J lost 6 bases, and 9 bases lay in between. This CDR3 has 13 residues. CDR3 coding DNA: TGTGCCAGCTCACCGGCGCAGGGAAACATTCAGTACTTC. Translating it yields CASSPAQGNIQYF.

In its sample, this clone was seen once. The gene calls are TRBV27 and TRBJ2-1, with a possible D match to TRBD2 (6 bases). The CDR3 has 12 residues. The germline V gene has CDR1 MNHEY and CDR2 SMNVEV (reference sequence). V was shortened by 6 bases and J by 10 bases, with 13 bases between the two germline ends. The CDR3 nucleotides read TGTGCCAGCAGCGAGACTAGTTCCGAGCAGTTCTTC. It encodes CASSETSSEQFF.

The chain uses TRBV5-5 and TRBJ1-1, with TRBD1 as a possible D gene (5 bases). V lost 2 bases, J lost 1 base, and 6 bases lay in between. Germline V CDR1 and CDR2: SGHKS, YYEKEE (reference sequence). This CDR3 spans 13 amino acids. DNA for the CDR3: TGTGCCAGCAGCTTTGACAGGAACACTGAAGCTTTCTTT. Amino acids: CASSFDRNTEAFF.

The chain recombines TRBV2 with TRBJ1-2; the D is unclear. The CDR3 has 13 residues. Trimming left V 6 bases short and J 8 bases short, with 16 bases between. CDR1 is SNHLY and CDR2 is FYNNEI in the germline V gene. CDR3 DNA: TGTGCCAGCAGCGACCTCTTCGGGAGCGGCTACACCTTC. Translated: CASSDLFGSGYTF.

This clone was found once. The chain links TRBV4-3 to TRBJ2-5; 7 nucleotides line up with TRBD2. The germline V gene encodes CDR1 LGHNA and CDR2 YSLEER. V was pared by 0 bases and J by 5 bases, with 3 bases of the junction left unmatched. The CDR3 is 14 residues long. CDR3 DNA: TGCGCCAGCAGCCAAGAGGGGGGGGACGAGACCCAGTACTTC. Protein product: CASSQEGGDETQYF.

J is TRBJ1-6 and V is TRBV12-3 or TRBV12-4; D remains unclear. The CDR3 spans 13 residues. V dropped 1 base and J dropped 8 bases, with 6 bases sitting between them. The CDR3 reads CASSLGEDSPLHF. Written as DNA, the CDR3 is TGTGCCAGCAGTTTAGGGGAGGATTCACCCCTCCACTTT.

DNA for the CDR3: TGTGCCAGCAGGGTACGGTGGTCAGGGTCAGACGAGCAGTACTTC. Protein: CASRVRWSGSDEQYF. The V gene is TRBV2, the J gene TRBJ2-7, with a tentative D call TRBD1 (5 bases). Per the germline V gene, CDR1 is SNHLY and CDR2 is FYNNEI. This CDR3 comprises 15 residues. V was pared by 6 bases and J by 5 bases, with 20 bases between.

This chain connects TRBV10-3 to TRBJ1-2, with D possibly being TRBD1 (6 bases). The CDR3 contains 18 residues. V gave up 4 bases and J gave up 3 bases, with 24 bases separating them. The germline V gene encodes CDR1 ENHRY and CDR2 SYGVKD. The CDR3 DNA reads as TGTGCCATCAGTGGACTCCGGGACACCAAGAAGGTTCACTATGGCTACACCTTC. Protein product: CAISGLRDTKKVHYGYTF.

V and J are TRBV5-8 and TRBJ2-5, with 9 bases aligning to TRBD2. Germline V gives CDR1 SGHTS, CDR2 YDEGEE. With 1 base clipped from V and 3 bases from J, the junction kept 4 bases outside the gene matches. The CDR3 length is 15 residues. The CDR3 sequence: CASSLPSGIKETQYF. In nucleotides, the CDR3 is TGTGCCAGCAGCTTGCCTAGCGGGATCAAAGAGACCCAGTACTTC.

The rearrangement joins TRBV10-1 to TRBJ2-1; 8 positions match TRBD1. CDR1 is WNHNN, CDR2 SYGVQD, per germline (reference sequence). This CDR3 has 15 amino acids. V gave up 3 bases and J gave up 2 bases; unmatched junction bases: 3. CDR3 region: CASSETGGPYNEQFF. In DNA form, the CDR3 reads TGCGCCAGCAGTGAAACAGGGGGTCCCTACAATGAGCAGTTCTTC.

The chain links TRBV11-2 to TRBJ1-3, with TRBD1 identical over 7 bases. The germline gives CDR1 SGHAT, CDR2 FQNNGV. The ends lost 5 bases at V and 0 bases at J; junction bases unmatched: 4. The length of the CDR3 is 15 residues. Written as DNA, the CDR3 is TGTGCCAGCAGCCCTCACAGGGGCTCTGGAAACACCATATATTTT. The encoded protein is CASSPHRGSGNTIYF.

The J gene is TRBJ2-5, the V gene TRBV6-5; 10 nucleotides align to TRBD2. The length of the CDR3 is 15 residues. Germline V gene sequence: CDR1 MNHEY, CDR2 SVGAGI. V dropped 9 bases and J dropped 5; count of bases not matched to a gene: 12. The CDR3 region has the DNA TGTGCCAGTCTAGACGGGCTAGCGGGGGAGGAGACCCAGTACTTC. This codes for CASLDGLAGEETQYF.

V is TRBV6-5 and J is TRBJ2-1; the D gene is possibly TRBD1 (5 bases). CDR1 is MNHEY, CDR2 SVGAGI, per germline. The CDR3 sequence is 13 residues long. V was cut by 6 bases and J by 10 bases, with 16 bases left in between. CDR3 DNA: TGTGCCAGCAGACCCAGGGCATCAAAAGAGCAGTTCTTC. This gives the protein CASRPRASKEQFF.

This chain connects TRBV2 to TRBJ1-3; maybe TRBD1 (6 bases). V lost 8 bases, J lost 2 bases, and 16 bases lay in between. This CDR3 has 15 residues. Looked up from germline, CDR1 is SNHLY and CDR2 is FYNNEI. Here the CDR3 reads CASLEMGHPGNTIYF. The CDR3 bases are TGTGCCAGCTTGGAGATGGGACACCCTGGAAACACCATATATTTT.

The gene calls are TRBV4-3 and TRBJ1-3, with a tentative D call TRBD1 (6 bases). The CDR3 length is 17 residues. The germline V and J ends were trimmed by 0 bases and 3 bases, with 15 bases remaining between them. Per the germline V gene, CDR1 is LGHNA and CDR2 is YSLEER. The CDR3 nucleotides are TGCGCCAGCAGCCAAGACCTCCTAACAGGGAATGGAAACACCATATATTTT. As protein: CASSQDLLTGNGNTIYF.